This T cell receptor (beta chain) stems from a study of healthy donors' naive CD4 and CD8 T cells. Study summary: Donors, half of them female, were 20-25, 40-50 or 60-70 years old.

As for this clonotype: As yet, its antigen is unknown.

This CDR3 contains 11 residues. Germline values: CDR1 LNHDA, CDR2 SQIVND (reference sequence). With 11 bases removed from V and 5 bases from J, the gap between germline ends came to 9 bases. Points from the study as a whole: CDR3 charge plus V and J genes appeared to account for approximately 12% of CD4/CD8 variance. Bulk sequencing left alpha and beta chains unpaired. Negatively charged CDR3s marked CD8+ lineage; positively charged CDR3s marked CD4+ lineage.

A linear amplification protocol produced the TCR libraries from approximately 460 ng of total RNA. TCRdb passed the reads through MiXCR, listing each CDR3 protein once. The table includes about 180,000 distinct CDR3 sequences, under 85% detected once. The source is a pool of human donors in good health; the sample pools cells from several healthy donors. The chain uses TRBV19 and TRBJ2-2; D is possibly TRBD2 (6 bases). Sequences were obtained from naive CD4+ and CD8+ T cells sorted from blood, pooled from several donors. CDR3 in DNA: TGTGCCGTTGGGAGGACCGGGGAGCTGTTTTTT. Translation gives CAVGRTGELFF.